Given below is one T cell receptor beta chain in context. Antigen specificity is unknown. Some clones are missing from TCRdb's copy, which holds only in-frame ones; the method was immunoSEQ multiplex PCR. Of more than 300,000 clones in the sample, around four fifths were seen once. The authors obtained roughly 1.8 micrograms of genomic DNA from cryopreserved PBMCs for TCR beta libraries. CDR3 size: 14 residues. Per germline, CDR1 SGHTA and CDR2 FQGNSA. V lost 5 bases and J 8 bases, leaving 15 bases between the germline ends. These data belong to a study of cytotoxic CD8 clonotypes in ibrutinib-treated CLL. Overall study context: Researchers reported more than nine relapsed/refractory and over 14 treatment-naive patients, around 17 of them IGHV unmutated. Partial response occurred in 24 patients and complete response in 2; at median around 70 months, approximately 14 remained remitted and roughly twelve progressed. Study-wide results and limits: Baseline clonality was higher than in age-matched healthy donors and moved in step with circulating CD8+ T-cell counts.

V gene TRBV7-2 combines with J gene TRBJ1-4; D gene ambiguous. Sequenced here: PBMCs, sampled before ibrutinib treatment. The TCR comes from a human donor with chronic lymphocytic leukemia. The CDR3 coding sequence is TGTGCCAGCAGCATCAGACATATGCGGGAAAAACTGTTTTTT. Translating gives CASSIRHMREKLFF.